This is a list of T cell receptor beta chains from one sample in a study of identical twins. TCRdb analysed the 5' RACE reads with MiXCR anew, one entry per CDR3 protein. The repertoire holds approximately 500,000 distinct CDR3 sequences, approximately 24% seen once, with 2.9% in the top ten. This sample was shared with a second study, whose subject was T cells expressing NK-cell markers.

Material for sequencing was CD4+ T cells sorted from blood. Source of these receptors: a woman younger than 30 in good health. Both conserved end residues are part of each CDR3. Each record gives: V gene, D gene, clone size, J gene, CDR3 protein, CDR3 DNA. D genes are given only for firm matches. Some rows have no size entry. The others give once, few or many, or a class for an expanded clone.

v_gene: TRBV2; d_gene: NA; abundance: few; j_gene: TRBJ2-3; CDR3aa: CASRARGRADTQYF; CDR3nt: TGTGCCAGCAGGGCCAGGGGGAGGGCAGATACGCAGTATTTT
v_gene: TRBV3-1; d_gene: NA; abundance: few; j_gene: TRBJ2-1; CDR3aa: CASSQGGARSYNEQFF; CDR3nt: TGTGCCAGCAGCCAGGGGGGCGCAAGGTCCTACAATGAGCAGTTCTTC
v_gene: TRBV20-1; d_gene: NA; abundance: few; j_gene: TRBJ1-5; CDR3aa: CSAMSPRGIRYSNQPQHF; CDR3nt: TGCAGTGCTATGTCCCCCCGTGGGATCCGCTATAGCAATCAGCCCCAGCATTTT
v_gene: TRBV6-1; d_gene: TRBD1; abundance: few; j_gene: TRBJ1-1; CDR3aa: CASSGQGGNTEAFF; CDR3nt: TGTGCCAGCAGTGGACAGGGGGGGAACACTGAAGCTTTCTTT
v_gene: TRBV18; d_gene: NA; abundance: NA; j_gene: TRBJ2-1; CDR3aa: CASSADLGDEQFF; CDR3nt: TGTGCCAGCTCAGCGGACCTAGGGGATGAGCAGTTCTTC
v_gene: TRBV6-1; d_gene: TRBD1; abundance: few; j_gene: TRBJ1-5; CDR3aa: CASSPQGAHQPQHF; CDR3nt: TGTGCCAGCAGTCCTCAGGGGGCCCATCAGCCCCAGCATTTT
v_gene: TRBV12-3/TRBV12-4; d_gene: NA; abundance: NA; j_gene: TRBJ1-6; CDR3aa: CASSILPPLHF; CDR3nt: TGTGCCAGCAGCATACTCCCACCCCTCCACTTT
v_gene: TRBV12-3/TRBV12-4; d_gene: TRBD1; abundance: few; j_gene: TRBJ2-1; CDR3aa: CASRRQGSYNEQFF; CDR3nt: TGTGCCAGCAGGAGACAGGGCTCCTACAATGAGCAGTTCTTC
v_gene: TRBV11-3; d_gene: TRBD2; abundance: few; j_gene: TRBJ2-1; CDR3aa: CASSLWTSGSYSYNEQFF; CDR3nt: TGTGCCAGCAGCTTATGGACTAGCGGGTCCTACTCCTACAATGAGCAGTTCTTC
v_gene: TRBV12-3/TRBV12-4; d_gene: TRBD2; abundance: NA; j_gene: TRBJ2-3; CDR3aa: CTCSSISRGLAGSADTQYF; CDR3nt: TGTACCTGCAGTTCTATAAGCCGCGGACTAGCGGGAAGTGCAGATACGCAGTATTTT
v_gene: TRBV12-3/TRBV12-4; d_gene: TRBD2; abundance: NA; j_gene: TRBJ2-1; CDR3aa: CASSFGGRVSYNEQFF; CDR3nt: TGTGCCAGCAGTTTTGGAGGGAGGGTCTCCTACAATGAGCAGTTCTTC
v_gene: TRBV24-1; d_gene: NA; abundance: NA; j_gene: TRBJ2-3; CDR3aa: CATSDPLTGDTQYF; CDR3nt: TGTGCCACCAGTGATCCCCTTACTGGGGATACGCAGTATTTT
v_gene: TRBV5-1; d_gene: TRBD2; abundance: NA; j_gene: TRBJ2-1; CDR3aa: CASSLAAGGPDEQFF; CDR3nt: TGCGCCAGCAGCTTGGCCGCGGGAGGGCCGGATGAGCAGTTCTTC
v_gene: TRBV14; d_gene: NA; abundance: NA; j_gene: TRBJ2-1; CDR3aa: CASASWNEQFF; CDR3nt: TGTGCCAGCGCTAGTTGGAATGAGCAGTTCTTC
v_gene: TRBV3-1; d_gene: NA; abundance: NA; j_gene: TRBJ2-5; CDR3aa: CASSKYTGETQYF; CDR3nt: TGTGCCAGCAGTAAATACACGGGGGAGACCCAGTACTTC
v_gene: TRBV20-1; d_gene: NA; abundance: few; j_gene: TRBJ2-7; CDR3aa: CSASRVADSYEQYF; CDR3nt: TGCAGTGCTAGCCGGGTAGCGGACTCCTACGAGCAGTACTTC
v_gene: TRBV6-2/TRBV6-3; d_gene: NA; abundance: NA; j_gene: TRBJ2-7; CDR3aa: CASSRVGQSYEQYF; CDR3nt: TGTGCCAGCAGCCGTGTGGGCCAGTCCTACGAGCAGTACTTC